The 6 T cell receptor beta chains below were found in one sample sequenced in a study of shared clonotypes between healthy human individuals. Produced via immunoSEQ multiplex PCR; TCRdb's table is partial and in-frame only. The sample consists of some 1,100,000 clones, 78% of them appearing once. Sequenced material: memory CD4+ T cells from PBMCs. Subset in this sample: CD45RA-negative fraction. The receptors were gathered from a man aged 18 to 30 in good health. Some clones in this sample may be carry-over from other donors' samples.

This clone showed up just a few times. V usage is TRBV5-6 and J usage is TRBJ1-2; D not certain. The germline V gene has CDR1 SGHDT and CDR2 YYEEEE. This CDR3 is 15 amino acids long. Trimming took off 0 bases at V and 2 bases at J, with 11 bases between the two ends. The CDR3 region is CASSLDQVQNYGYTF. The CDR3 DNA follows: TGTGCCAGCAGCTTGGACCAGGTTCAAAACTATGGCTACACCTTC.

This chain connects TRBV5-1 to TRBJ2-7; 8 bases align to TRBD1. The CDR3 spans 14 residues. Losses at the gene ends were 4 bases for V and 2 bases for J; bases not matched to a gene: 5. Germline CDR1 is SGHRS and CDR2 is YFSETQ. The CDR3 region is CASSVDREPYEQYF. The CDR3 DNA reads TGCGCCAGCAGCGTGGACAGGGAACCCTACGAGCAGTACTTC. Together with reference TRBV5-1 and TRBJ2-7, the CDR3 gives the full variable domain: KAGVTQTPRYLIKTRGQQVTLSCSPISGHRSVSWYQQTPGQGLQFLFEYFSETQRNKGNFPGRFSGRQFSNSRSEMNVSTLELGDSALYLCASSVDREPYEQYFGPGTRLTVT.

The V and J genes are TRBV19 and TRBJ2-1; weak D call: TRBD2 (6 bases). Germline V gene data show CDR1 as LNHDA and CDR2 as SQIVND (reference sequence). The CDR3 extends over 16 amino acids. Trimming left V 5 bases short and J 3 bases short, with 17 bases between. The CDR3 region has the DNA TGTGCCAGTAGTCCCGAAGGCGGACTAAACTACAATGAGCAGTTCTTC. Amino acid sequence: CASSPEGGLNYNEQFF.

The rearrangement uses TRBV7-2 and TRBJ2-5; D may be TRBD2 (6 bases). The CDR3 consists of 13 residues. Per germline, CDR1 SGHTA and CDR2 FQGNSA. The V and J ends lost 8 bases and 4 bases respectively, with 14 bases between them. The CDR3 is CASQYGGRETQYF. CDR3 bases: TGTGCCAGCCAATATGGGGGGAGAGAGACCCAGTACTTC.

This chain uses TRBV5-1 with TRBJ2-7, with D possibly matching TRBD1 (6 bases). V lost 0 bases to trimming and J lost 6 bases, with 16 bases between them. The CDR3 totals 15 residues. CDR1 and CDR2 (germline): SGHRS, YFSETQ. The CDR3 protein is CASSLAAGVVGEQYF. The CDR3 DNA is TGCGCCAGCAGCTTGGCGGCAGGGGTTGTGGGCGAGCAGTACTTC.

This chain joins TRBV2 and TRBJ1-2, with 9 bases fitting TRBD1. This CDR3 is 15 amino acids long. V shed 6 bases, J shed 8 bases, and the junction held 13 bases outside the gene matches. Per germline, CDR1 SNHLY and CDR2 FYNNEI. Here the CDR3 reads CASRVTGGAMDGYTF. CDR3 DNA: TGTGCCAGCAGGGTAACAGGGGGCGCCATGGACGGCTACACCTTC.